This TCR beta chain was documented in a study of T cells in Graves' hyperthyroidism and ophthalmopathy. The table lists this clonotype with many counts. RNA transcripts provided the source from which TCR beta CDR3 regions were amplified. The TCR CDR3 was amplified in a first-round RT-PCR using the HTBI primer set. Via MiXCR, TCRdb re-called the multiplex PCR reads, giving one row per CDR3 protein. The profile shows some 350,000 distinct CDR3 sequences, around 15% of them singletons. Diagnosing involved the use of clinical symptoms, serum thyroxine and TRAb, thyroid ultrasound and orbital computed tomography. Deletions cut 0 bases from V and 0 bases from J, with 19 bases between. CDR3 size: 18 residues. Looked up from germline, CDR1 is DFQATT and CDR2 is SNEGSKA (reference sequence).

Sequencing used blood. The rearrangement links TRBV20-1 to TRBJ2-3, with D possibly being TRBD1 (5 bases). The clonotype originates from an older woman with Graves' ophthalmopathy. CDR3 bases: TGCAGTGCTAGAGATACCCTAACAACAGGAGCTAGCACAGATACGCAGTATTTT. Protein sequence: CSARDTLTTGASTDTQYF.